This T cell receptor beta chain stems from a study of immune evolution from preneoplasia to lung adenocarcinoma. Study findings and constraints: Later-stage lesions seemingly showed higher T cell density and diversity than normal lung.

The germline CDR1 and CDR2 sequences are SGHAT and FQNNGV. V trimming: 5 bases; J trimming: 6 bases; junction bases outside the gene matches: 9. The CDR3 extends over 14 amino acids. In regard to this clone: The antigen is unknown.

Sequencing was performed with immunoSEQ multiplex PCR; in TCRdb, only in-frame clones are kept and a portion is missing. Of approximately 6,600 clones in the sample, more than 80% are singletons; the top ten hold 4% to 5%. The sequence came from a person between 45 and 75 years old with lung adenocarcinoma. The material sequenced was FFPE invasive lung adenocarcinoma tissue. The rearrangement uses TRBV11-2 and TRBJ2-7, with 8 bases matching TRBD1. The CDR3 DNA sequence: TGTGCCAGCAGCCCCTCGGCGGGACAGGTCGAGCAGTACTTC. Translated: CASSPSAGQVEQYF.